The 12 T cell receptor beta chains listed next were all sequenced from one sample in a study of cytomegalovirus exposure and HLA in healthy donors (dated by TCRdb to between 2016 and 2019). The library was built by means of the immunoSEQ multiplex PCR assay. For the multiplex PCR, a mixture combining 60 forward primers for TCR Vbeta segments and 13 reverse primers for TCR Jbeta segments was used. TCRdb provides this immuneACCESS table in a form limited to in-frame rearrangements. Some clones are lacking; in checked studies, under half of them reflect an unresolved V gene, and why the rest are absent is not known. The sample table holds roughly 150,000 clones, of which about 77% were seen once. The top ten clones comprise 1.3% of the sample. Input material: PBMCs. These receptors all stem from a man under 40 in good health and CMV-seronegative.

The chain recombines TRBV27 with TRBJ2-1; D remains ambiguous. The CDR3 covers 13 residues. V dropped 6 bases and J dropped 0 bases, with 6 bases sitting between them. Germline lookup yields CDR1 MNHEY and CDR2 SMNVEV (reference sequence). The CDR3 is CASRRSSYNEQFF. As DNA, the CDR3 is TGTGCCAGCAGGAGGAGCTCCTACAATGAGCAGTTCTTC.

The genes are TRBV28 and TRBJ1-2; TRBD1 might be the D (6 bases). Germline V gene lookup returns CDR1 MDHEN and CDR2 SYDVKM. The CDR3 length is 11 residues. This chain's CDR3 is CGAQGFFGYTF. CDR3 sequence (DNA): TGTGGGGCCCAGGGGTTTTTTGGCTACACCTTC.

The CDR3 loop reads CASSLDTPYNEQFF. CDR3 DNA sequence: TGTGCCAGCAGCTTGGACACACCCTACAATGAGCAGTTCTTC. The V call is TRBV5-6, the J call TRBJ2-1; D ambiguous. The germline V gene encodes CDR1 SGHDT and CDR2 YYEEEE. The CDR3 totals 14 residues. The V end lost 0 bases, the J end lost 2 bases, and 6 bases lay between the germline ends.

The CDR3 sequence is CASSLGQGGMNTEAFF. CDR3 sequence (DNA): TGTGCCAGCAGCCTCGGACAGGGAGGGATGAACACTGAAGCTTTCTTT. The chain links TRBV7-8 to TRBJ1-1; 8 bases match TRBD1. The germline V gene has CDR1 SGHVS and CDR2 FQNEAQ. V shed 5 bases, J shed 0 bases, and the junction held 8 bases outside the gene matches. The CDR3 is 16 amino acids.

This clone has just one count. The rearrangement uses TRBV30 and TRBJ2-5; the D gene is possibly TRBD2 (5 bases). The J call is in doubt because the DNA end fits TRBJ2-7 better. Germline V gene data show CDR1 as GTSNPN and CDR2 as SVGIG (reference sequence). The CDR3 is 12 amino acids. CDR3 bases: TGTGCCTGGAGCATCACGGGGTCCGAGCAGTACTTC. Amino acids: CAWSITGSEQYF.

The chain recombines TRBV6-5 with TRBJ2-4; 7 positions match TRBD2. This CDR3 comprises 16 residues. From germline, CDR1 is MNHEY and CDR2 SVGAGI. With V trimmed by 0 bases and J by 6 bases, 8 bases remained unmatched. CDR3: CASSYSSTSVGNIQYF. The CDR3, as DNA: TGTGCCAGCAGTTACTCGAGCACTAGCGTAGGAAACATTCAGTACTTC.

The genes are TRBV19 and TRBJ1-5, with D tentatively TRBD1 (5 bases). This CDR3 has 16 residues. The germline V and J ends were trimmed by 5 bases and 0 bases, with 14 bases remaining between them. Germline assignment: CDR1 LNHDA and CDR2 SQIVND (reference sequence). The CDR3 bases are TGTGCCAGTAGTGCCCAGCGGGACCTTAGCAATCAGCCCCAGCATTTT. As protein: CASSAQRDLSNQPQHF.

This clone was seen more than once but under ten times. The CDR3 loop is CASSLGEGAGNTEAFF. The DNA for the CDR3 is TGTGCCAGCAGCTTAGGCGAAGGGGCAGGAAACACTGAAGCTTTCTTT. J is TRBJ1-1 and V is TRBV7-9; tentative D call: TRBD1 (5 bases). Trimming cost V 1 base and J 2 bases, with 14 bases left between them. CDR1 is SEHNR and CDR2 is FQNEAQ in the germline V gene (reference sequence). This CDR3 has 16 residues.

The chain joins TRBV20-1 to TRBJ2-3; D remains ambiguous. In germline, CDR1 is DFQATT, CDR2 SNEGSKA (reference sequence). The length of the CDR3 is 11 residues. The V gene lost 6 bases and the J gene lost 6 bases, with 10 bases spanning the gap. CDR3 nucleotide sequence: TGCAGTGCGAACTCCTTCGATACGCAGTATTTT. It yields the protein CSANSFDTQYF.

The gene calls are TRBV4-3 and TRBJ2-3; the D is unclear. V lost 0 bases and J lost 2, with 6 bases in between. The CDR3 runs 14 residues. From germline, CDR1 is LGHNA and CDR2 YSLEER. The CDR3, as DNA: TGCGCCAGCAGCCAAGAGGGCAACACAGATACGCAGTATTTT. It translates to CASSQEGNTDTQYF.

The chain employs TRBV2 and TRBJ2-5, with TRBD2 matching over 7 bases. This CDR3 spans 14 amino acids. Per germline, CDR1 SNHLY and CDR2 FYNNEI. The V and J ends lost 6 bases and 5 bases, in that order; junction bases with no gene match: 9. CDR3 in amino acids: CASSRRSGTETQYF. CDR3 coding DNA: TGTGCCAGCAGCCGACGAAGCGGGACGGAGACCCAGTACTTC.

This rearrangement joins TRBV6-1 to TRBJ2-5; 7 bases match TRBD1. CDR1 and CDR2 (germline): MNHNS, SASEGT. The CDR3 is made up of 15 amino acids. The V and J ends lost 4 bases and 4 bases, in that order; junction bases with no gene match: 9. The CDR3 region is CASSGQGAVGETQYF. CDR3 nucleotides: TGTGCCAGCAGTGGACAGGGCGCTGTGGGAGAGACCCAGTACTTC.